The next 17 T cell receptor beta chains were all read from a single sample in a study of T cell responses to AZD1222 COVID-19 vaccine. Profiling relied on immunoSEQ multiplex PCR, and the TCRdb table lists in-frame clones only, not all of them. This table holds approximately 130,000 clones, 90% found once. The sequencing used peripheral blood, collected on day 0 of AZD1222 vaccination. The receptor source for this set is an adult in good health.

In its sample, this clone was seen a few times. The CDR3 sequence: CATSINRGTYEQYF. In DNA form, the CDR3 reads TGTGCCACCAGCATAAACAGGGGTACCTACGAGCAGTACTTC. The V gene is TRBV15, the J gene TRBJ2-7; 7 bases match TRBD1. J was trimmed by 2 bases and V by 4 bases; bases with no gene match: 5. The germline V gene encodes CDR1 LNHNV and CDR2 YYDKDF (reference sequence). This CDR3 spans 14 amino acids.

The V and J genes are TRBV29-1 and TRBJ1-2; possible D gene TRBD1, 5 bases. CDR3 length equals 14 residues. Trimming removed 5 bases at V and 3 bases at J, with 16 bases between. Germline loops: CDR1 SQVTM, CDR2 ANQGSEA. CDR3 residues: CSVTILGTDYGYTF. CDR3 DNA sequence: TGCAGCGTTACTATCTTGGGGACGGACTATGGCTACACCTTC.

The chain has TRBV29-1 and TRBJ2-1; tentative D call: TRBD2 (6 bases). The V gene lost 3 bases and the J gene lost 2 bases, with 11 bases spanning the gap. Per the germline V gene, CDR1 is SQVTM and CDR2 is ANQGSEA. The CDR3 is 14 residues long. The CDR3 reads CSVDRGFTYNEQFF. As DNA, the CDR3 is TGCAGCGTTGACCGGGGGTTCACCTACAATGAGCAGTTCTTC.

This clone was counted a single time. The V gene is TRBV18, the J gene TRBJ2-4; 11 bases line up with TRBD1. V trimming: 0 bases; J trimming: 3 bases; junction bases outside the gene matches: 4. The germline V gene has CDR1 KGHSH and CDR2 LQKENI. There are 17 residues in the CDR3. CDR3 nucleotide sequence: TGTGCCAGCTCACCACCGGACAGGGGGCGTTTCAAAAACATTCAGTACTTC. This codes for CASSPPDRGRFKNIQYF.

The chain links TRBV28 to TRBJ2-7; D might be TRBD1 (5 bases). CDR1 and CDR2 (germline): MDHEN, SYDVKM. The CDR3 is 15 amino acids. Trimming stripped 2 bases from V and 3 bases from J, with 14 bases between. CDR3 region: CASSLPSTGNYEQYF. The DNA for the CDR3 is TGTGCCAGCAGTTTACCCAGTACAGGAAACTACGAGCAGTACTTC.

The J gene is TRBJ2-7, the V gene TRBV27; 7 bases map to TRBD1. The CDR3 totals 15 residues. The germline gives CDR1 MNHEY, CDR2 SMNVEV (reference sequence). The trim removed 5 bases at V and 0 bases at J, leaving 7 bases unmatched. CDR3 nucleotides: TGTGCCAGCAGTAGAGGGACAGAGAGCTCCTACGAGCAGTACTTC. As protein: CASSRGTESSYEQYF.

V usage is TRBV6-2 or TRBV6-3 and J usage is TRBJ2-4, with D maybe TRBD2 (6 bases). The CDR3 consists of 17 residues. V shed 5 bases and J shed 3 bases, with 20 bases lying between them. Per germline, CDR1 MNHEY and CDR2 SVGEGT. CDR3 sequence: CASSPRDWGSGKNIQYF. For the CDR3, the DNA is TGTGCCAGCAGTCCCCGGGACTGGGGTTCGGGCAAAAACATTCAGTACTTC.

This rearrangement joins TRBV28 to TRBJ2-4; 9 bases match TRBD1. J gave up 2 bases and V 4 bases, and 6 bases lay outside the gene matches. Germline loops: CDR1 MDHEN, CDR2 SYDVKM. This CDR3 comprises 16 residues. CDR3 amino acids: CASSSAQGASKNIQYF. As DNA, the CDR3 is TGTGCCAGCAGTTCCGCACAGGGGGCCTCCAAAAACATTCAGTACTTC.

CDR3 coding DNA: TGTGCCAGCAGTTGGCGGGGGGAGACCGGGGAGCTGTTTTTT. It encodes CASSWRGETGELFF. The chain links TRBV6-5 to TRBJ2-2, with TRBD2 identical over 8 bases. Germline trimming cut 4 bases from V and 5 bases from J; bases unmatched to any gene: 3. CDR1 MNHEY and CDR2 SVGAGI come from the germline V gene. There are 14 residues in the CDR3.

The chain couples TRBV30 to TRBJ1-5; maybe TRBD1 (5 bases). This CDR3 is 17 amino acids long. Germline V lookup: CDR1 GTSNPN, CDR2 SVGIG (reference sequence). V lost 1 base, J lost 0 bases, and 16 bases lay in between. In nucleotides, the CDR3 is TGTGCCTGGAGTGGGGGCCGGGCAGCCGGTAGCAATCAGCCCCAGCATTTT. This encodes CAWSGGRAAGSNQPQHF.

The gene calls are TRBV21-1 and TRBJ2-7; the D segment call TRBD2 is taken from the table without a DNA check. TRBV21-1 is a pseudogene. This CDR3 comprises 13 residues. The DNA for the CDR3 is TGTGCCAGCAGCAATAGCGGGACCTACGAGCAGTACTTC. This translates into CASSNSGTYEQYF.

The genes are TRBV29-1 and TRBJ1-1, with 7 positions matching TRBD1. With V trimmed by 4 bases and J by 6 bases, 8 bases remained unmatched. Germline assignment: CDR1 SQVTM and CDR2 ANQGSEA. CDR3 length: 13 amino acids. CDR3 in amino acids: CSVGVGGSSEAFF. The CDR3 DNA follows: TGCAGCGTTGGGGTAGGGGGCAGCTCTGAAGCTTTCTTT.

V and J are TRBV7-9 and TRBJ2-1; maybe TRBD2 (5 bases). The germline CDR1 and CDR2 sequences are SEHNR and FQNEAQ (reference sequence). Deletions cut 5 bases from V and 9 bases from J, with 11 bases between. The CDR3 contains 12 residues. The CDR3 loop is CASSTMGSEQFF. In DNA, the CDR3 is TGTGCCAGCAGCACCATGGGGAGTGAGCAGTTCTTC. Complete variable domain (other parts from reference TRBV7-9 and TRBJ2-1): DTGVSQNPRHKITKRGQNVTFRCDPISEHNRLYWYRQTLGQGPEFLTYFQNEAQLEKSRLLSDRFSAERPKGSFSTLEIQRTEQGDSAMYLCASSTMGSEQFFGPGTRLTVL.

This clone was seen a few times. The gene calls are TRBV2 and TRBJ2-2, with 10 nucleotides matching TRBD2. V was pared by 5 bases and J by 10 bases, with 7 bases of the junction left unmatched. The germline gives CDR1 SNHLY, CDR2 FYNNEI. This CDR3 is built from 14 residues. CDR3 sequence: CASSRSGGREELFF. Here the CDR3 DNA reads TGTGCCAGCAGTCGTAGCGGGGGGAGGGAGGAGCTGTTTTTT.

V gene TRBV9 combines with J gene TRBJ2-7; 8 bases are shared with TRBD1. Germline loops: CDR1 SGDLS, CDR2 YYNGEE. The J segment lost 0 bases and the V segment lost 3 bases, leaving 2 bases of the junction unmatched. This CDR3 region has 14 residues. CDR3 DNA: TGTGCCAGCAGCGCCACAGGGGGCTCCTACGAGCAGTACTTC. Its translation: CASSATGGSYEQYF.

The J gene is TRBJ1-3, the V gene TRBV11-2; D call uncertain. Trimming shortened V by 0 bases and J by 0 bases, and 12 bases separated the two germline ends. Germline-derived CDR1 and CDR2 are SGHAT and FQNNGV. The CDR3 is 17 residues long. The DNA of the CDR3 is TGTGCCAGCAGCTTAGAGGGATTGGGCAGCTCTGGAAACACCATATATTTT. Its translation is CASSLEGLGSSGNTIYF.

Note on this clone: Compared with germline, one end of the junction differs, possibly owing to a read error. The chain recombines TRBV11-2 with TRBJ2-7; D is possibly TRBD1 (6 bases). CDR3 length: 14 residues. Germline V CDR1 and CDR2: SGHAT, FQNNGV. The DNA for the CDR3 is TGTGTCAGCAGCTTAGGGCAGGGGACCTACGAGCAGTACTTC. This codes for CVSSLGQGTYEQYF.